These T cell receptor beta chains were read from a single sample in a study of shared clonotypes between healthy human individuals. Repertoires were generated with immunoSEQ multiplex PCR, while TCRdb's copy carries only in-frame clones and drops some. The table lists under 2.5 million clones, about nine tenths of them singletons. Sample: naive CD4+ T cells from PBMCs. Every receptor here comes from a man aged 18 to 30 in good health. Some clones in this sample may be carry-over from other donors' samples. The CDR3 runs from the conserved cysteine through the conserved F or W. Fields, in order: CDR3 protein, CDR3 DNA, D gene, V gene, clone size, J gene. D genes are given only for firm matches. Expanded clones are given a class, and other clones once, few, many or no size at all.

CASSSRFSGANVLTF,TGTGCCAGCAGTTCGAGATTCTCTGGGGCCAACGTCCTGACTTTC,.,TRBV6-5,.,TRBJ2-6
CATSRAKGVDGNTIYF,TGTGCCACCAGCAGAGCAAAGGGAGTGGACGGAAACACCATATATTTT,.,TRBV15,.,TRBJ1-3
CASSPPVAGVGNEQFF,TGTGCCAGCTCACCACCGGTAGCGGGAGTCGGGAATGAGCAGTTCTTC,TRBD2,TRBV18,.,TRBJ2-1
CASSSSGWGTYEQYF,TGTGCCAGTAGTTCAAGCGGGTGGGGTACCTACGAGCAGTACTTC,.,TRBV19,.,TRBJ2-7
CASSEGPTAGNTIYF,TGTGCCAGCAGTGAAGGGCCGACTGCTGGAAACACCATATATTTT,.,TRBV6-1,.,TRBJ1-3
CASSQDPSNQPQHF,TGCGCCAGCAGCCAAGATCCTAGCAATCAGCCCCAGCATTTT,.,TRBV4-1,.,TRBJ1-5
CASSIEDRVSSGANVLTF,TGTGCCAGTAGTATAGAAGACAGGGTGAGCTCTGGGGCCAACGTCCTGACTTTC,TRBD1,TRBV19,.,TRBJ2-6
CASSSGSGGSYGYTF,TGTGCCAGCAGTAGCGGGTCGGGGGGCAGCTATGGCTACACCTTC,.,TRBV6-5,.,TRBJ1-2
CASSLAKAGTDTQYF,TGCGCCAGCAGCTTGGCCAAGGCAGGCACAGATACGCAGTATTTT,.,TRBV5-1,.,TRBJ2-3
CASSYSSQANYGYTF,TGTGCCAGCAGTTACTCGAGTCAGGCCAATTATGGCTACACCTTC,.,TRBV6-5,few,TRBJ1-2
CASSIRDSASYEQYF,TGCGCCAGCAGCATCCGGGACAGCGCCTCCTACGAGCAGTACTTC,TRBD1,TRBV5-1,.,TRBJ2-7
CASSAAAGAETQYF,TGTGCCAGCTCTGCGGCTGCCGGAGCAGAGACCCAGTACTTC,.,TRBV18,.,TRBJ2-5
CASSLEDGETQYF,TGTGCCAGCAGCTTAGAGGACGGGGAGACCCAGTACTTC,.,TRBV7-2,.,TRBJ2-5
CASSGGTGGPETQYF,TGTGCCAGCAGCGGAGGGACCGGGGGCCCAGAGACCCAGTACTTC,.,TRBV5-5,.,TRBJ2-5
CASRPELRGTGAYGYTF,TGTGCCAGCAGACCAGAGCTGAGGGGGACAGGGGCTTATGGTTACACCTTC,TRBD1,TRBV4-2,.,TRBJ1-2
CASSPEATGTGNQPQHF,TGCGCCAGCAGCCCCGAGGCGACTGGTACCGGCAATCAGCCCCAGCATTTT,.,TRBV5-1,.,TRBJ1-5
CASSQHLTGELFF,TGTGCCAGCAGCCAGCACCTAACCGGGGAGCTGTTTTTT,.,TRBV14,.,TRBJ2-2
CASSLGPLRGYTF,TGTGCCAGCAGCTTAGGGCCACTGAGGGGCTACACCTTC,.,TRBV7-6,.,TRBJ1-2
CASSVRIQGNTIYF,TGTGCCAGCAGTGTCCGGATCCAGGGAAACACCATATATTTT,.,TRBV2,.,TRBJ1-3
CASTPLAGGNTGELFF,TGTGCCAGCACTCCTCTAGCGGGAGGGAACACCGGGGAGCTGTTTTTT,TRBD2,TRBV6-4,.,TRBJ2-2
CASSISSRLARNPYGEQYF,TGTGCCAGTAGTATCTCTTCCCGGCTAGCGCGTAATCCCTACGGTGAGCAGTACTTC,.,TRBV19,.,TRBJ2-7
CASSSDRNGNTIYF,TGTGCCAGCAGCTCCGACCGGAACGGAAACACCATATATTTT,.,TRBV7-9,.,TRBJ1-3
CASSLGGSTDTQYF,TGTGCCAGCAGTTTAGGCGGTAGCACAGATACGCAGTATTTT,.,TRBV28,.,TRBJ2-3
CASSEAKAPGRWELFF,TGTGCCAGCAGTGAAGCTAAAGCCCCCGGGCGGTGGGAGCTGTTTTTT,.,TRBV6-1,.,TRBJ2-2
CASSADSGAFEQYF,TGTGCCAGCAGCGCGGACTCGGGAGCTTTCGAGCAGTACTTC,.,TRBV9,.,TRBJ2-7
CASSPQSGGDTQYF,TGTGCCAGCAGTCCGCAATCCGGAGGCGATACGCAGTATTTT,.,TRBV28,.,TRBJ2-3
CASSRTSGRSLGEQFF,TGTGCCAGCAGTCGAACTAGCGGGAGGTCGTTGGGTGAGCAGTTCTTC,TRBD2,TRBV6-6,.,TRBJ2-1
CASSQELRQGKAGELFF,TGCGCCAGCAGCCAAGAGCTTCGCCAGGGTAAGGCCGGGGAGCTGTTTTTT,.,TRBV4-1,.,TRBJ2-2
CAISDGNGRYF,TGTGCCATCAGTGATGGCAACGGACGGTACTTC,.,TRBV10-3,.,TRBJ1-2
CASSPVRQGAYNEQFF,TGTGCCAGCTCACCCGTACGACAGGGGGCCTACAATGAGCAGTTCTTC,TRBD1,TRBV18,once,TRBJ2-1
CASSLEAPAAAIIVPSGYTF,TGTGCCAGCAGCTTAGAGGCCCCGGCGGCAGCTATTATTGTCCCTAGTGGCTACACCTTC,.,TRBV7-8,.,TRBJ1-2
CASFMREVTDTQYF,TGTGCCAGTTTTATGCGGGAGGTCACAGATACGCAGTATTTT,TRBD2,TRBV2,.,TRBJ2-3